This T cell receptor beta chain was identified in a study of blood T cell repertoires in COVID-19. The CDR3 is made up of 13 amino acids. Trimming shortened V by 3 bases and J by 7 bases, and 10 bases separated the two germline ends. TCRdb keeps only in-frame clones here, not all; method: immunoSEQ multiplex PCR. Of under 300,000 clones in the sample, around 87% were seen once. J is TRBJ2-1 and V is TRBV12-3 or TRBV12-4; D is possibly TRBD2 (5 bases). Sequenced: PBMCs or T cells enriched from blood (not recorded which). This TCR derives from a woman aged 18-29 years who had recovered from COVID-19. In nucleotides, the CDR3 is TGTGCCAGCAGTTTGGTGGGAGCGAATGAGCAGTTCTTC. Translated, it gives CASSLVGANEQFF.